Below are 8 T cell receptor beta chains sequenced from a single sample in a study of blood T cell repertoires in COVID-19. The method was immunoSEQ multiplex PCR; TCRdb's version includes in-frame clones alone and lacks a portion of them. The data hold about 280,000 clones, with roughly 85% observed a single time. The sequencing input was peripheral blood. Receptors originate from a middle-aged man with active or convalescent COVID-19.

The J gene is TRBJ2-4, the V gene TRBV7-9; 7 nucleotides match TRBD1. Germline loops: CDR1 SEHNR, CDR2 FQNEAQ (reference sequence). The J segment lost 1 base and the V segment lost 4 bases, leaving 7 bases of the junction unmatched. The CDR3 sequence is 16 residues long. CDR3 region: CASSSRRQGAKNIQYF. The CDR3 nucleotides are TGTGCCAGCAGCTCCCGTAGACAGGGTGCCAAAAACATTCAGTACTTC. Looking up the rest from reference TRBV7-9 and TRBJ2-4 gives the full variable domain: DTGVSQNPRHKITKRGQNVTFRCDPISEHNRLYWYRQTLGQGPEFLTYFQNEAQLEKSRLLSDRFSAERPKGSFSTLEIQRTEQGDSAMYLCASSSRRQGAKNIQYFGAGTRLSVL.

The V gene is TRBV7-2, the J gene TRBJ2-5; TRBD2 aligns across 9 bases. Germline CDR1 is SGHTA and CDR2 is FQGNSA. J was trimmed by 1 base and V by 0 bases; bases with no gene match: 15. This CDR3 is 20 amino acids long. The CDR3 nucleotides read TGTGCCAGCAGCTTAGCCCCCCCGGGCCTAGCGGGACTAACCCAAGAGACCCAGTACTTC. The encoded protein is CASSLAPPGLAGLTQETQYF.

The CDR3 bases are TGTGCCAGCTCACCTACCTCGGGTTTAGCGGGAGCCCTAGCCAAAAACATTCAGTACTTC. Residues: CASSPTSGLAGALAKNIQYF. The chain joins TRBV18 to TRBJ2-4, with 9 bases lining up with TRBD2. Germline values: CDR1 KGHSH, CDR2 LQKENI. V gave up 3 bases and J gave up 0 bases; unmatched junction bases: 15. CDR3 length: 20 residues.

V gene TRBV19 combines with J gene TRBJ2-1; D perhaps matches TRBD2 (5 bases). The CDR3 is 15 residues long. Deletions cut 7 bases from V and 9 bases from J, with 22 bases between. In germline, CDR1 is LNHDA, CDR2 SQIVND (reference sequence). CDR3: CASTPGRLGVGEQFF. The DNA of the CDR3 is TGTGCCAGTACCCCTGGACGCCTCGGGGTGGGTGAGCAGTTCTTC.

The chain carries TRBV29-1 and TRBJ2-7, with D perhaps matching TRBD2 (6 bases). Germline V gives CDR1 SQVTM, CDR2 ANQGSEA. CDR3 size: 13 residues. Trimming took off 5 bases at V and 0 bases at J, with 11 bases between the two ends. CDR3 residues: CSVSQGLSYEQYF. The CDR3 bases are TGCAGCGTTAGCCAGGGACTCTCCTACGAGCAGTACTTC.

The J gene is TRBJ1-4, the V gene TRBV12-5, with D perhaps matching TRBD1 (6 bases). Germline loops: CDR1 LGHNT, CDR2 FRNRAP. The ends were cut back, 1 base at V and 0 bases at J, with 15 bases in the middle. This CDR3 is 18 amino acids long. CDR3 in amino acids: CASGLGTSGVTTNEKLFF. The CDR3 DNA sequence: TGTGCTAGTGGTTTGGGGACCTCAGGGGTCACAACTAATGAAAAACTGTTTTTT.

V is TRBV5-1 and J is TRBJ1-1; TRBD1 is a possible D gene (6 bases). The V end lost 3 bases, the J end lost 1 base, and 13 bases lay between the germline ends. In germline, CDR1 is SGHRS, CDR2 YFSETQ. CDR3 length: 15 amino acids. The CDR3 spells CASSYQGQKNTEAFF. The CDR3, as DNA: TGCGCCAGCAGCTATCAGGGGCAGAAGAACACTGAAGCTTTCTTT.

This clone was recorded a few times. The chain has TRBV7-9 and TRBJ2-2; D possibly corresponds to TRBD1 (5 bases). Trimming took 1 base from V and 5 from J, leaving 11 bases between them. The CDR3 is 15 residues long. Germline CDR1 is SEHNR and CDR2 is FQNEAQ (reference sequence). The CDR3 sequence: CASSLVSGRTGELFF. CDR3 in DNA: TGTGCCAGCAGCTTAGTATCAGGGCGGACCGGGGAGCTGTTTTTT.